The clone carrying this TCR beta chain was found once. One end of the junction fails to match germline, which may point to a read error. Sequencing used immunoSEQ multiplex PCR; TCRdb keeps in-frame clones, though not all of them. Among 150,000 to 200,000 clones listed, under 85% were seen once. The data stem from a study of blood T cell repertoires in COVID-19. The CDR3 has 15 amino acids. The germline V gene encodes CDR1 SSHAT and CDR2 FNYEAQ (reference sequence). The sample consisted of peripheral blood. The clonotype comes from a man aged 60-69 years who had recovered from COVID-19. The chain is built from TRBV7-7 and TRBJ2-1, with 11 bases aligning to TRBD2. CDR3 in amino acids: CASSPGTSGPNEQFF. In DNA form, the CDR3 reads TGTGCTAGCAGCCCCGGGACTAGCGGTCCTAATGAGCAGTTCTTC.